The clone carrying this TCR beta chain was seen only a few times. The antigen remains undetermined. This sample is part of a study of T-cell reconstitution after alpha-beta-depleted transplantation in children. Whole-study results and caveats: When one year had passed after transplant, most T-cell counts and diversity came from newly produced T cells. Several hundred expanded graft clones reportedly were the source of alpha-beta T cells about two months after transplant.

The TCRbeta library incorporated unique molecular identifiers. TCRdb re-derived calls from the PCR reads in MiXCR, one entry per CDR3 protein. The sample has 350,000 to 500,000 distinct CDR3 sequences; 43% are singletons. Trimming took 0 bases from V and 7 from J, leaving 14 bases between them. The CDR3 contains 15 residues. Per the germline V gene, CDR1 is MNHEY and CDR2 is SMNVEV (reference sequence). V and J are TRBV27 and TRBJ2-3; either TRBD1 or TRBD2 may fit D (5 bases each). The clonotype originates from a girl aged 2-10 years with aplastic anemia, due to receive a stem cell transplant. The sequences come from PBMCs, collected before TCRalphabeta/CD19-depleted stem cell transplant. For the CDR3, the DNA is TGTGCCAGCAGTTTATCCGGGACCCCCCAATATACGCAGTATTTT. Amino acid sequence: CASSLSGTPQYTQYF.